These T cell receptor beta chains were read from a single sample in a study of T-cell reconstitution after alpha-beta-depleted transplantation in children. TCRdb analysed the PCR reads with MiXCR anew, one entry per CDR3 protein. The sample yields around 450,000 distinct CDR3 sequences, roughly a tenth seen once. Material: PBMCs, obtained before TCRalphabeta/CD19-depleted stem cell transplant. These receptors were taken from a child aged 2-15 years with inherited bone marrow failure, due to receive a stem cell transplant. Both conserved end residues are part of each CDR3. A D gene is named only where the DNA matches it firmly. Rows give clone size only sometimes, using once, few, many, or a class for an expanded clone.

d_gene: NA
j_gene: TRBJ2-4
abundance: many
v_gene: TRBV27
CDR3aa: CASSLPPGSGNIQYF
CDR3nt: TGTGCCAGCAGTTTACCCCCAGGGTCGGGTAACATTCAGTACTTC

d_gene: NA
j_gene: TRBJ2-5
abundance: many
v_gene: TRBV4-3
CDR3aa: CASSQVVKGGEETQYF
CDR3nt: TGCGCCAGCAGCCAAGTGGTGAAGGGGGGGGAAGAGACCCAGTACTTC

d_gene: NA
j_gene: TRBJ2-7
abundance: many
v_gene: TRBV5-1
CDR3aa: CASSTDPYEQYF
CDR3nt: TGCGCCAGCAGCACAGATCCCTACGAGCAGTACTTC

d_gene: NA
j_gene: TRBJ2-1
abundance: many
v_gene: TRBV18
CDR3aa: CASSITSYNEQFF
CDR3nt: TGTGCCAGCTCAATAACCTCCTACAATGAGCAGTTCTTC

d_gene: TRBD1
j_gene: TRBJ1-5
abundance: many
v_gene: TRBV12-3/TRBV12-4
CDR3aa: CASSFPGQGMGQPQHF
CDR3nt: TGTGCCAGCAGTTTTCCGGGACAGGGTATGGGTCAGCCCCAGCATTTT

d_gene: NA
j_gene: TRBJ2-1
abundance: many
v_gene: TRBV30
CDR3aa: CAFIEPPWNEQFF
CDR3nt: TGTGCCTTTATCGAACCCCCTTGGAATGAGCAGTTCTTC

d_gene: TRBD2
j_gene: TRBJ2-7
abundance: many
v_gene: TRBV5-6
CDR3aa: CASSLEPGLLSYEQYF
CDR3nt: TGTGCCAGCAGCTTGGAACCGGGACTACTATCCTACGAGCAGTACTTC

d_gene: NA
j_gene: TRBJ1-1
abundance: many
v_gene: TRBV4-3
CDR3aa: CASSQDIGLESEAFF
CDR3nt: TGCGCCAGCAGCCAAGATATAGGGTTGGAGTCTGAAGCTTTCTTT

d_gene: TRBD2
j_gene: TRBJ2-1
abundance: NA
v_gene: TRBV10-3
CDR3aa: CAISPLIRGSYNEQFF
CDR3nt: TGTGCCATCAGCCCTTTAATCCGCGGGAGCTACAATGAGCAGTTCTTC

d_gene: NA
j_gene: TRBJ2-1
abundance: many
v_gene: TRBV6-1
CDR3aa: CASIVSPVAYNEQFF
CDR3nt: TGTGCCAGCATAGTCTCCCCCGTAGCCTACAATGAGCAGTTCTTC

d_gene: NA
j_gene: TRBJ2-5
abundance: many
v_gene: TRBV29-1
CDR3aa: CSAGTETQYF
CDR3nt: TGCAGCGCAGGGACAGAGACCCAGTACTTC

d_gene: TRBD2
j_gene: TRBJ2-1
abundance: once
v_gene: TRBV10-3
CDR3aa: CAISEAGVSYNEQFF
CDR3nt: TGTGCCATCAGTGAAGCGGGAGTTTCCTACAATGAGCAGTTCTTC

d_gene: TRBD2
j_gene: TRBJ2-4
abundance: NA
v_gene: TRBV27
CDR3aa: CASSWGGAKNIQYF
CDR3nt: TGTGCCAGCAGTTGGGGGGGGGCCAAAAACATTCAGTACTTC

d_gene: TRBD1
j_gene: TRBJ2-3
abundance: many
v_gene: TRBV4-3
CDR3aa: CASSQGFDRVGTDTQYF
CDR3nt: TGCGCCAGCAGCCAAGGATTCGACAGGGTCGGCACAGATACGCAGTATTTT

d_gene: NA
j_gene: TRBJ2-4
abundance: many
v_gene: TRBV29-1
CDR3aa: CSVVWSEPNIQYF
CDR3nt: TGCAGCGTTGTATGGTCAGAGCCGAACATTCAGTACTTC

d_gene: NA
j_gene: TRBJ2-3
abundance: many
v_gene: TRBV6-5
CDR3aa: CASSSLGEGANTQYF
CDR3nt: TGTGCCAGCAGTAGCCTGGGGGAGGGGGCTAATACGCAGTATTTT

d_gene: NA
j_gene: TRBJ2-3
abundance: many
v_gene: TRBV7-8
CDR3aa: CASSLDKRNPTDTQYF
CDR3nt: TGTGCCAGCAGCTTAGATAAGCGGAATCCCACAGATACGCAGTATTTT

d_gene: NA
j_gene: TRBJ2-3
abundance: NA
v_gene: TRBV5-6
CDR3aa: CASSSGPGWGTDTQYF
CDR3nt: TGTGCCAGCAGCTCGGGCCCAGGTTGGGGCACAGATACGCAGTATTTT

d_gene: NA
j_gene: TRBJ2-5
abundance: many
v_gene: TRBV5-6
CDR3aa: CASSGAPFPRGTQYF
CDR3nt: TGTGCCAGCAGCGGAGCTCCGTTTCCAAGAGGGACCCAGTACTTC

d_gene: NA
j_gene: TRBJ1-4
abundance: many
v_gene: TRBV20-1
CDR3aa: CSASTHESALFF
CDR3nt: TGCAGTGCTAGTACACATGAGTCGGCACTGTTTTTT

d_gene: NA
j_gene: TRBJ1-1
abundance: few
v_gene: TRBV7-8
CDR3aa: CASSLVSRNTEAFF
CDR3nt: TGTGCCAGCAGCTTAGTAAGCAGGAACACTGAAGCTTTCTTT

d_gene: NA
j_gene: TRBJ2-5
abundance: NA
v_gene: TRBV7-2
CDR3aa: CASSLAVGAGTIQETQYF
CDR3nt: TGTGCCAGCAGCTTAGCGGTGGGGGCAGGGACCATCCAAGAGACCCAGTACTTC

d_gene: NA
j_gene: TRBJ2-1
abundance: many
v_gene: TRBV27
CDR3aa: CASSPYTREQFF
CDR3nt: TGTGCCAGCAGTCCTTACACACGTGAGCAGTTCTTC

d_gene: TRBD2
j_gene: TRBJ2-3
abundance: many
v_gene: TRBV5-4
CDR3aa: CASNQTSGTDTQYF
CDR3nt: TGTGCCAGCAACCAGACTAGCGGCACAGATACGCAGTATTTT

d_gene: NA
j_gene: TRBJ2-5
abundance: many
v_gene: TRBV5-1
CDR3aa: CASSLVASAQETQYF
CDR3nt: TGTGCCAGCAGCTTAGTCGCGTCGGCACAAGAGACCCAGTACTTC

d_gene: NA
j_gene: TRBJ2-7
abundance: many
v_gene: TRBV2
CDR3aa: CASSDEQGEQYF
CDR3nt: TGTGCCAGCAGTGACGAACAGGGCGAGCAGTACTTC

d_gene: NA
j_gene: TRBJ2-3
abundance: many
v_gene: TRBV12-3/TRBV12-4
CDR3aa: CASSHGTGGRTDTQYF
CDR3nt: TGTGCCAGCAGCCACGGAACGGGGGGCAGAACAGATACGCAGTATTTT

d_gene: NA
j_gene: TRBJ2-5
abundance: many
v_gene: TRBV5-1
CDR3aa: CASRPRPPRETQYF
CDR3nt: TGCGCCAGCAGACCCCGGCCCCCGCGGGAGACCCAGTACTTC

d_gene: NA
j_gene: TRBJ2-2
abundance: NA
v_gene: TRBV19
CDR3aa: CASSPFESTGELFF
CDR3nt: TGTGCCAGTAGCCCCTTCGAGAGCACCGGGGAGCTGTTTTTT

d_gene: TRBD1
j_gene: TRBJ2-7
abundance: many
v_gene: TRBV7-2
CDR3aa: CASSLVGSSSRGQQYF
CDR3nt: TGTGCCAGCAGCTTAGTTGGGTCTAGCTCCAGGGGGCAGCAGTACTTC